Each of the 27 T cell receptor beta chains below was sequenced from the same sample in a study of brain T cells in children with intractable seizures. Clones were sequenced by immunoSEQ multiplex PCR, and TCRdb holds only the in-frame ones, with some missing. The data hold 70,000 to 85,000 clones, with around nine tenths observed a single time. The specimen comprised peripheral blood, sampled at surgery. These receptors were collected from a girl under 10 years old with Rasmussen encephalitis and intractable seizures.

This CDR3 reads CASSRTGDRGAEAFF. The CDR3 DNA is TGTGCCAGCTCACGTACAGGGGACCGAGGGGCTGAAGCTTTCTTT. The gene calls are TRBV18 and TRBJ1-1; 7 nucleotides line up with TRBD1. Germline V lookup: CDR1 KGHSH, CDR2 LQKENI. The V gene end was trimmed by 4 bases and the J gene end by 6 bases; junction bases not matched to a gene: 11. The CDR3 has 15 amino acids.

The rearrangement links TRBV28 to TRBJ1-4, with 7 bases fitting TRBD1. CDR1 is MDHEN, CDR2 SYDVKM, per germline. After removal of 3 bases from V and 7 bases from J, the junction contained 8 bases not matched to a gene. The CDR3 runs to 15 residues. The DNA for the CDR3 is TGTGCCAGCAGTTTCGCGTCAGGGGGAATTGAAAAACTGTTTTTT. Its protein is CASSFASGGIEKLFF.

The CDR3 is CASSGFDLDRGKVWGEETQYF. DNA for the CDR3: TGTGCCAGCAGCGGATTCGACCTGGACAGGGGAAAGGTTTGGGGGGAAGAGACCCAGTACTTC. The rearrangement uses TRBV9 and TRBJ2-5; 9 bases match TRBD1. Germline V gene data show CDR1 as SGDLS and CDR2 as YYNGEE. The J segment lost 3 bases and the V segment lost 3 bases, leaving 24 bases of the junction unmatched. The CDR3 loop spans 21 amino acids. The full variable domain, its missing parts supplied by reference TRBV9 and TRBJ2-5, is DSGVTQTPKHLITATGQRVTLRCSPRSGDLSVYWYQQSLDQGLQFLIQYYNGEERAKGNILERFSAQQFPDLHSELNLSSLELGDSALYFCASSGFDLDRGKVWGEETQYFGPGTRLLVL.

The rearrangement links TRBV7-2 to TRBJ2-3; the match to TRBD2 covers 12 bases. Germline V gene sequence: CDR1 SGHTA, CDR2 FQGNSA. CDR3 length: 17 amino acids. The junction had 6 bases not matched to a gene; V was cut back by 1 base and J by 4 bases. The CDR3 DNA sequence: TGTGCCAGCAGCTTAGTTGCACTAGCGGGAGGTCCAGATACGCAGTATTTT. Encoded protein: CASSLVALAGGPDTQYF. Full variable domain (rest looked up from reference TRBV7-2 and TRBJ2-3): GAGVSQSPSNKVTEKGKDVELRCDPISGHTALYWYRQSLGQGLEFLIYFQGNSAPDKSGLPSDRFSAERTGGSVSTLTIQRTQQEDSAVYLCASSLVALAGGPDTQYFGPGTRLTVL.

This chain uses TRBV29-1 with TRBJ1-2; D is uncertain. The germline CDR1 and CDR2 sequences are SQVTM and ANQGSEA. This CDR3 contains 11 residues. Deletions cut 4 bases from V and 4 bases from J, with 7 bases between. The CDR3: CSVGLVYGYTF. CDR3 coding DNA: TGCAGCGTTGGTTTAGTCTATGGCTACACCTTC.

This rearrangement joins TRBV12-3 or TRBV12-4 to TRBJ1-2; no definite D call. V was shortened by 2 bases and J by 3 bases, with 7 bases between the two germline ends. The CDR3 has 13 amino acids. The CDR3 DNA sequence: TGTGCCAGCAGTTTACGGCAGTACTATGGCTACACCTTC. Amino acids: CASSLRQYYGYTF.

The rearrangement joins TRBV29-1 to TRBJ1-2; no reliable D call. This CDR3 comprises 11 residues. Germline V lookup: CDR1 SQVTM, CDR2 ANQGSEA. Deletions cut 3 bases from V and 2 bases from J, with 4 bases between. The CDR3 bases are TGCAGCGTTGAGGGAAACTATGGCTACACCTTC. Translation gives CSVEGNYGYTF.

The rearrangement uses TRBV19 and TRBJ1-1; unclear D gene. Trimming stripped 3 bases from V and 1 base from J, with 9 bases between. The CDR3 sequence is 14 residues long. Germline V CDR1 and CDR2: LNHDA, SQIVND (reference sequence). The CDR3 coding sequence is TGTGCCAGTAGTATTGATGGGGAGAACACTGAAGCTTTCTTT. It is translated as CASSIDGENTEAFF.

This chain links TRBV28 with TRBJ2-7, with a tentative D call TRBD1 (5 bases). This CDR3 is built from 13 residues. Deletions cut 6 bases from V and 0 bases from J, with 9 bases between. CDR1 is MDHEN and CDR2 is SYDVKM in the germline V gene. The CDR3 nucleotides read TGTGCCAGCAGGGTGGACACCTCCTACGAGCAGTACTTC. Protein product: CASRVDTSYEQYF.

The chain employs TRBV19 and TRBJ1-4; 7 bases fit TRBD1. V trimming: 1 base; J trimming: 7 bases; junction bases outside the gene matches: 6. This CDR3 contains 15 residues. CDR1 LNHDA and CDR2 SQIVND come from the germline V gene (reference sequence). The CDR3 reads CASSIGGNRGEKLFF. CDR3 DNA sequence: TGTGCCAGTAGTATAGGCGGAAACAGGGGTGAAAAACTGTTTTTT.

The V gene is TRBV7-8, the J gene TRBJ2-7; a weak D match, TRBD2 (6 bases). This CDR3 has 15 amino acids. V was clipped by 5 bases and J by 3 bases, with 17 bases between them. CDR1 SGHVS and CDR2 FQNEAQ come from the germline V gene. For the CDR3, the DNA is TGTGCCAGCAGCGCCGGGACTTCACAAGTCTACGAGCAGTACTTC. Translated: CASSAGTSQVYEQYF.

CDR3 amino acids: CATSRLIGSGKQPQHF. CDR3 sequence (DNA): TGTGCCACCAGCAGACTCATAGGGTCAGGGAAGCAGCCCCAGCATTTT. The chain combines TRBV15 with TRBJ1-5; D perhaps matches TRBD1 (5 bases). Trimming removed 2 bases at V and 7 bases at J, with 18 bases between. The V gene's germline CDR1 is LNHNV and CDR2 YYDKDF (reference sequence). There are 16 residues in the CDR3.

V is TRBV3-1 (or the pseudogene TRBV3-2) and J is TRBJ2-7; 7 bases map to TRBD1. J gave up 11 bases and V 5 bases, and 9 bases lay outside the gene matches. The germline V gene encodes CDR1 LGHDT and CDR2 YNNKEL (reference sequence). The CDR3 consists of 12 residues. In DNA, the CDR3 is TGTGCCAGCAGCAGGGACAGACGAGCTAAGTACTTC. It is translated as CASSRDRRAKYF.

The rearrangement uses TRBV11-3 and TRBJ2-2; D gene ambiguous. The germline gives CDR1 SGHNT, CDR2 YENEEA. This CDR3 is built from 15 residues. Trimming took off 2 bases at V and 3 bases at J, with 10 bases between the two ends. The CDR3 reads CASSLSDPYTGELFF. The CDR3 coding sequence is TGTGCCAGCAGCTTATCCGATCCATACACCGGGGAGCTGTTTTTT. The entire variable domain, with the rest obtained from reference TRBV11-3 and TRBJ2-2, is as follows: EAGVVQSPRYKIIEKKQPVAFWCNPISGHNTLYWYLQNLGQGPELLIRYENEEAVDDSQLPKDRFSAERLKGVDSTLKIQPAELGDSAVYLCASSLSDPYTGELFFGEGSRLTVL.

Remarks on this clone: The identical CDR3 is also encoded by other nucleotide sequences in the sample. This rearrangement joins TRBV5-6 to TRBJ2-7, with D hard to call. The V gene lost 3 bases and the J gene lost 1 base, with 2 bases spanning the gap. Germline values: CDR1 SGHDT, CDR2 YYEEEE. The CDR3 loop spans 11 amino acids. In DNA, the CDR3 is TGTGCCAGCAGCTCTTCCTACGAGCAGTACTTC. This codes for CASSSSYEQYF.

The chain is built from TRBV6-5 and TRBJ2-1; 7 positions agree with TRBD1. Germline-derived CDR1 and CDR2 are MNHEY and SVGAGI. CDR3 length equals 15 residues. Unmatched junction bases numbered 6, after V lost 4 bases and J lost 3 bases. The CDR3 reads CASSSGDSNYNEQFF. CDR3 DNA sequence: TGTGCCAGCAGTTCTGGGGACAGCAACTACAATGAGCAGTTCTTC.

V gene TRBV6-6 combines with J gene TRBJ2-7; D possibly corresponds to TRBD2 (6 bases). Germline V lookup: CDR1 MNHNY, CDR2 SVGAGI (reference sequence). The CDR3 extends over 14 amino acids. V lost 1 base, J lost 6 bases, and 13 bases lay in between. The CDR3 protein is CASSYFGTWGEQYF. DNA of the CDR3: TGTGCCAGCAGTTACTTCGGGACTTGGGGCGAGCAGTACTTC.

The J gene is TRBJ2-7, the V gene TRBV2, with D possibly matching TRBD1 (5 bases). CDR3 length equals 15 residues. V lost 6 bases, J lost 1 base, and 16 bases lay in between. Per the germline V gene, CDR1 is SNHLY and CDR2 is FYNNEI. The CDR3: CASRADRMTSYEQYF. DNA of the CDR3: TGTGCCAGCAGGGCTGACAGAATGACGTCCTACGAGCAGTACTTC. The full variable domain, its missing parts supplied by reference TRBV2 and TRBJ2-7, is EPEVTQTPSHQVTQMGQEVILRCVPISNHLYFYWYRQILGQKVEFLVSFYNNEISEKSEIFDDQFSVERPDGSNFTLKIRSTKLEDSAMYFCASRADRMTSYEQYFGPGTRLTVT.

The V and J genes are TRBV5-6 and TRBJ2-1; possible D gene TRBD2, 6 bases. Per germline, CDR1 SGHDT and CDR2 YYEEEE. Trimming cost V 2 bases and J 2 bases, with 11 bases left between them. The CDR3 has 15 amino acids. CDR3 in amino acids: CASSFWEVAYNEQFF. CDR3 sequence (DNA): TGTGCCAGCAGCTTTTGGGAGGTGGCCTACAATGAGCAGTTCTTC.

This chain connects TRBV5-8 to TRBJ2-7; D is unclear. Between the trimmed V and J ends, which lost 0 bases and 0 bases, there was a span of 10 bases. Germline lookup yields CDR1 SGHTS and CDR2 YDEGEE. The CDR3 totals 15 residues. CDR3 sequence: CASSLEILLSYEQYF. In DNA, the CDR3 is TGTGCCAGCAGCTTGGAAATACTTCTCTCCTACGAGCAGTACTTC.

The chain is built from TRBV4-2 and TRBJ2-1, with 14 bases matching TRBD2. J gave up 8 bases and V 8 bases, and 8 bases lay outside the gene matches. The CDR3 spans 15 residues. Germline loops: CDR1 LGHNA, CDR2 YNFKEQ. DNA of the CDR3: TGTGCCAGCGGTCCGGGACTAGCGGGAGTGGATGAGCAGTTCTTC. Residues: CASGPGLAGVDEQFF.

The chain couples TRBV6-5 to TRBJ2-3; D perhaps matches TRBD1 (5 bases). The CDR3 loop spans 13 amino acids. Germline-derived CDR1 and CDR2 are MNHEY and SVGAGI. V lost 6 bases, J lost 4 bases, and 11 bases lay in between. CDR3 DNA sequence: TGTGCCAGCAGCCCCTTAGGGGCAGATACGCAGTATTTT. It specifies CASSPLGADTQYF.

This clone has just one count. The V gene is TRBV7-6, the J gene TRBJ2-7; 8 nucleotides match TRBD2. Trimming took 2 bases from V and 2 from J; bases not matched to a gene: 5. The length of the CDR3 is 15 residues. From germline, CDR1 is SGHVS and CDR2 FNYEAQ. The CDR3 nucleotides read TGTGCCAGCAGCTTATACGGGAGGGCCCCCTACGAGCAGTACTTC. This encodes CASSLYGRAPYEQYF.

The J gene is TRBJ1-1, the V gene TRBV30; D not certain. V was trimmed by 0 bases and J by 3 bases, leaving 5 bases between them. There are 12 residues in the CDR3. CDR1 is GTSNPN and CDR2 is SVGIG in the germline V gene (reference sequence). CDR3 sequence: CAWSVRDTEAFF. CDR3 DNA sequence: TGTGCCTGGAGTGTACGGGACACTGAAGCTTTCTTT.

V and J are TRBV10-2 and TRBJ1-5; a possible D gene is TRBD1 (5 bases). The CDR3 runs 13 residues. Trimming left V 6 bases short and J 4 bases short, with 10 bases between. Germline lookup yields CDR1 WSHSY and CDR2 SAAADI. Written as DNA, the CDR3 is TGCGCCAGCAGCGAGGACAAAAATCAGCCCCAGCATTTT. Its protein product is CASSEDKNQPQHF.

The gene calls are TRBV20-1 and TRBJ2-7; a weak D match, TRBD1 (7 bases). Germline values: CDR1 DFQATT, CDR2 SNEGSKA (reference sequence). This CDR3 is built from 14 residues. V was trimmed by 3 bases and J by 5 bases, leaving 17 bases between them. DNA of the CDR3: TGCAGTGCTAGTAGCCAGGGGGGTCTCCACGAGCAGTACTTC. This gives the protein CSASSQGGLHEQYF.

The genes are TRBV25-1 and TRBJ1-5; possibly TRBD1 for D (6 bases). Germline assignment: CDR1 MGHDK and CDR2 SYGVNS. The CDR3 has 15 residues. V was trimmed by 8 bases and J by 3 bases, leaving 17 bases between them. The CDR3 nucleotides read TGTGCCAGCCCAGGACAGCCGCAACCCAATCAGCCCCAGCATTTT. Amino acids: CASPGQPQPNQPQHF.